These 2 T cell receptor beta chains share one sample of origin, sequenced in a study of cytomegalovirus exposure and HLA in healthy donors. The PCR had 60 Vbeta and 13 Jbeta primers. Some clones are missing from TCRdb's copy, which holds only in-frame ones; the method was immunoSEQ multiplex PCR. The data contain about 150,000 clones, about 80% of them seen just once; the ten biggest clones take up approximately 6.2%. The sample taken for sequencing was PBMCs. All receptors come from a man aged 35-49 years in good health and CMV-seropositive.

This CDR3 reads CASSYSRILHNSPLHF. CDR3 nucleotides: TGTGCCAGCAGTTACTCGAGGATACTCCATAATTCACCCCTCCACTTT. The rearrangement uses TRBV6-5 and TRBJ1-6, with D unresolved. The length of the CDR3 is 16 residues. CDR1 and CDR2 from the germline V gene are MNHEY and SVGAGI. V was pared by 0 bases and J by 5 bases, with 11 bases between.

V gene TRBV28 combines with J gene TRBJ2-7; D might be TRBD1 (6 bases). Germline CDR1 and CDR2: MDHEN and SYDVKM. Trimming stripped 3 bases from V and 3 bases from J, with 12 bases between. The CDR3 consists of 14 residues. The chain's CDR3 is CASSFGQGHYEQYF. The CDR3 nucleotides read TGTGCCAGCAGTTTTGGGCAGGGACACTACGAGCAGTACTTC.